Listed below are T cell receptor beta chains from one sample, sequenced in a study of blood T cells in healthy people across ages. Via MiXCR, TCRdb re-called the 5' RACE reads, giving one row per CDR3 protein. This table holds about 1.4 million distinct CDR3 sequences, approximately 59% found once. The specimen was blood. The receptors here all came from a young man in good health. Each CDR3 is given with its conserved first and last residue. A D gene is named only where the DNA matches it firmly. Size is omitted from some rows. Given values are once, few, many or a class for expanded clones.

j_gene	abundance	d_gene	v_gene	CDR3nt	CDR3aa
TRBJ2-3	.	.	TRBV5-1	TGCGCCAGCAGCTGGACCACTCCCGGTGAGGATACGCAGTATTTT	CASSWTTPGEDTQYF
TRBJ2-4	few	.	TRBV12-3/TRBV12-4	TGTGCCAGCAGAAGTGGGGCTATAGCCAAAAACATTCAGTACTTC	CASRSGAIAKNIQYF
TRBJ2-4	few	TRBD1	TRBV3-1	TGTGCCAGCAGCCTACCGACAGGGGGCCGACAGTACTTC	CASSLPTGGRQYF
TRBJ2-1	.	TRBD1	TRBV20-1	TGCAGTGCTAGACCCCGGGACAGCCACAATGAGCAGTTCTTC	CSARPRDSHNEQFF
TRBJ2-6	.	.	TRBV10-3	TGTGCCATCATGTCGGTGGCAGGGGATCGCTCTGGGGCCAACGTCCTGACTTTC	CAIMSVAGDRSGANVLTF
TRBJ2-5	.	TRBD2	TRBV6-5	TGTGCCAGCAGTAACGGGACTATCAAAGAGACCCAGTACTTC	CASSNGTIKETQYF
TRBJ1-1	.	.	TRBV3-1	TGTGCCAGCAGCCAAGTGGGTCGGCAGGAAGCTTTCTTT	CASSQVGRQEAFF
TRBJ2-7	.	.	TRBV11-2	TGTGCCAGCTGCAATCCTCAGGGAAGCGACGAGCAGTACTTC	CASCNPQGSDEQYF
TRBJ2-3	.	TRBD1	TRBV20-1	TGCAGTGCTAGAGGGCTACAGGGGCTTTTGCAGTATTTT	CSARGLQGLLQYF
TRBJ2-2	.	TRBD2	TRBV20-1	TGCAGTGCTAGAGATCCAGGACTAGCGGGGGGCCTTTCGAACACCGGGGAGCTGTTTTTT	CSARDPGLAGGLSNTGELFF
TRBJ2-7	.	.	TRBV7-2	TGTGCCAGCAGCTTCCACGGCTCTTACGAGCAGTACTTC	CASSFHGSYEQYF
TRBJ2-3	.	.	TRBV2	TGTGCCAGCAGTGATCCGACTAGTCCTACCCCAGATACGCAGTATTTT	CASSDPTSPTPDTQYF
TRBJ2-7	few	.	TRBV24-1	TGTGCCACCAGTGATTTGGGGGGGAGCTCCTACAATGAGCAGTACTTC	CATSDLGGSSYNEQYF
TRBJ2-5	few	TRBD1	TRBV4-1	TGCGCCAGTAGCGACAGGGAAAAGGAGACCCAGTACTTC	CASSDREKETQYF
TRBJ1-2	.	.	TRBV7-2	TGTGCCAGCAGCTTAGTAGGTTCGGGGCGTGGCTACACCTTC	CASSLVGSGRGYTF
TRBJ2-5	.	TRBD2	TRBV11-2	TGTGCCAGCAGTGGTGGACTAGCAGGTTCTCAAGAGACCCAGTACTTC	CASSGGLAGSQETQYF
TRBJ1-5	.	TRBD1	TRBV7-8	TGTGCCAGCAGCTTAGCCCGGACAGGGGGAGGGAATCAGCCCCAGCATTTT	CASSLARTGGGNQPQHF
TRBJ1-5	.	.	TRBV20-1	TGCAGTGCTAGTTGGTTCTCTACTGGGTCCCTCAATCAGCCCCAGCATTTT	CSASWFSTGSLNQPQHF
TRBJ2-1	.	.	TRBV6-1	TGTGCCAGCAGATCTCTTTCGTGGGGCAATGAGCAGTTCTTC	CASRSLSWGNEQFF
TRBJ1-1	few	.	TRBV4-1	TGCGCCAGCCGCCGGGTAGGACAGATTTACACTGAAGCTTTCTTT	CASRRVGQIYTEAFF
TRBJ1-2	.	TRBD1	TRBV7-6	TGTGCCAGCAGCCGGACCCGGGACAGACCCAATTATGGCTACACCTTC	CASSRTRDRPNYGYTF
TRBJ2-7	.	TRBD1	TRBV10-3	TGTGCCATCAGTGAGTCGACAACCTCAGGGGGTTTCTGGGAGCAGTACTTC	CAISESTTSGGFWEQYF
TRBJ2-7	few	TRBD1	TRBV6-1	TGTGCCAGCAGTGTGGACAGGAACTCCTACGAGCAGTACTTC	CASSVDRNSYEQYF
TRBJ1-6	.	TRBD1	TRBV12-3/TRBV12-4	TGTGCCAGCAGCGGGGGGACAGGTCAACCCCTCCACTTT	CASSGGTGQPLHF
TRBJ2-1	few	TRBD2	TRBV29-1	TGCAGCGTTGAAGGGACTAGCGGTTTTTACAATGAGCAGTTCTTC	CSVEGTSGFYNEQFF
TRBJ1-4	.	.	TRBV7-9	TGTGCCAGCAGCCCTATAATTGGGGAAAAACTGTTTTTT	CASSPIIGEKLFF
TRBJ2-7	few	.	TRBV29-1	TGCAGCGTCGACAGAGGGTCCCTAGGCGAGCAGTACTTC	CSVDRGSLGEQYF